These 9 T cell receptor beta chains were all obtained from the same sample, sequenced in a study of T cell responses to AZD1222 COVID-19 vaccine. Clones were sequenced by immunoSEQ multiplex PCR, and TCRdb holds only the in-frame ones, with some missing. The sample lists roughly 35,000 clones; more than 75% were seen once. The sequencing used peripheral blood, collected 28 days after the second AZD1222 dose. The receptors here all came from an adult who received the AZD1222 COVID-19 vaccine.

The rearrangement joins TRBV6-6 to TRBJ1-1, with 10 nucleotides matching TRBD1. Unmatched junction bases numbered 9, after V lost 7 bases and J lost 10 bases. Germline CDR1 MNHNY, CDR2 SVGAGI (reference sequence). This CDR3 is built from 13 residues. CDR3 amino acids: CASTSRQGAGAFF. CDR3 bases: TGTGCCAGCACCTCCCGACAGGGGGCAGGAGCTTTCTTT.

J is TRBJ2-3 and V is TRBV11-3, with D possibly TRBD1 on 5 matching bases. Germline V gene data show CDR1 as SGHNT and CDR2 as YENEEA. This CDR3 is built from 16 residues. With 4 bases removed from V and 0 bases from J, the gap between germline ends came to 14 bases. This CDR3 is CASSSRTTPSTDTQYF. CDR3 DNA sequence: TGTGCCAGCAGCTCCAGGACAACCCCTAGCACAGATACGCAGTATTTT.

CDR3 residues: CASISGGGRFYGYTF. The CDR3 DNA is TGTGCCAGTATTTCAGGCGGGGGGCGATTCTATGGCTACACCTTC. V gene TRBV19 combines with J gene TRBJ1-2; possible D gene TRBD1, 6 bases. Deletions cut 7 bases from V and 4 bases from J, with 19 bases between. Germline CDR1 and CDR2: LNHDA and SQIVND (reference sequence). This CDR3 has 15 amino acids.

The rearrangement joins TRBV5-6 to TRBJ2-1, with a tentative D call TRBD2 (7 bases). Per the germline V gene, CDR1 is SGHDT and CDR2 is YYEEEE. Trimming pared 0 bases from V and 10 bases from J, leaving 17 bases between. This CDR3 is built from 15 residues. The CDR3 nucleotides read TGTGCCAGCAGCTTGGGCGGCACGGGGGGCGGGGAGCAGTTCTTC. This translates into CASSLGGTGGGEQFF.

This clone was seen just once. V is TRBV27 and J is TRBJ2-7, with 10 bases lining up with TRBD1. Germline lookup yields CDR1 MNHEY and CDR2 SMNVEV (reference sequence). This CDR3 has 16 residues. V was clipped by 6 bases and J by 1 base; unmatched bases: 9. The CDR3 is CASRRRQGANSYEQYF. The CDR3 nucleotides read TGTGCCAGCAGACGGAGACAGGGGGCGAATTCCTACGAGCAGTACTTC.

The chain couples TRBV6-4 to TRBJ1-6, with a possible D match to TRBD1 (5 bases). Trimming left V 4 bases short and J 6 bases short, with 10 bases between. The CDR3 runs 14 residues. Germline-derived CDR1 and CDR2 are MRHNA and SNTAGT. CDR3 in amino acids: CASSVAGSNSPLHF. The CDR3, as DNA: TGTGCCAGCAGTGTAGCAGGGTCTAATTCACCCCTCCACTTT.

The rearrangement uses TRBV7-2 and TRBJ2-7; D is perhaps TRBD2 (6 bases). CDR3 length: 16 amino acids. The germline V and J ends were trimmed by 5 bases and 3 bases, with 20 bases remaining between them. The V gene's germline CDR1 is SGHTA and CDR2 FQGNSA. Here the CDR3 DNA reads TGTGCCAGCAGCCCCATGGGATGGGGGGTTGGCTACGAGCAGTACTTC. Translation gives CASSPMGWGVGYEQYF.

This clone has a handful of counts. The chain uses TRBV7-9 and TRBJ1-5; 10 bases fit TRBD1. Per germline, CDR1 SEHNR and CDR2 FQNEAQ (reference sequence). V shed 5 bases, J shed 6 bases, and the junction held 4 bases outside the gene matches. CDR3 length: 14 residues. CDR3 coding DNA: TGTGCCAGCAGCGGGGACAGGGGAATTCAGCCCCAGCATTTT. This translates into CASSGDRGIQPQHF.

This chain joins TRBV5-8 and TRBJ1-2; no clear D gene. The CDR3 has 13 amino acids. Germline loops: CDR1 SGHTS, CDR2 YDEGEE. Trimming pared 2 bases from V and 2 bases from J, leaving 7 bases between. Written as DNA, the CDR3 is TGTGCCAGCAGCTTTTCCCAGAACTATGGCTACACCTTC. Its protein is CASSFSQNYGYTF.